This TCR beta chain was documented in a study of cytomegalovirus exposure and HLA in healthy donors. Regarding this clone: The antigen remains undetermined.

Germline lookup yields CDR1 GTSNPN and CDR2 SVGIG (reference sequence). The V end was cut by 5 bases, the J end by 1 base, with 9 bases between. The CDR3 sequence is 13 residues long. Study observations and caveats: Common viral pathogens seemed, in a later analysis, to connect with several of the most significant clusters.

Both 60 Vbeta primers and 13 Jbeta primers went into the PCR. Repertoires were generated with immunoSEQ multiplex PCR, while TCRdb's copy carries only in-frame clones and drops some. The table has about 120,000 clones, around 76% seen once. The source material was PBMCs. The sequence derives from a woman in her thirties or forties in good health and CMV-seropositive. The rearrangement uses TRBV30 and TRBJ2-1, with D unclear. The DNA for the CDR3 is TGTGCCTGGCGCGCGGAATCCTACAATGAGCAGTTCTTC. It specifies CAWRAESYNEQFF.